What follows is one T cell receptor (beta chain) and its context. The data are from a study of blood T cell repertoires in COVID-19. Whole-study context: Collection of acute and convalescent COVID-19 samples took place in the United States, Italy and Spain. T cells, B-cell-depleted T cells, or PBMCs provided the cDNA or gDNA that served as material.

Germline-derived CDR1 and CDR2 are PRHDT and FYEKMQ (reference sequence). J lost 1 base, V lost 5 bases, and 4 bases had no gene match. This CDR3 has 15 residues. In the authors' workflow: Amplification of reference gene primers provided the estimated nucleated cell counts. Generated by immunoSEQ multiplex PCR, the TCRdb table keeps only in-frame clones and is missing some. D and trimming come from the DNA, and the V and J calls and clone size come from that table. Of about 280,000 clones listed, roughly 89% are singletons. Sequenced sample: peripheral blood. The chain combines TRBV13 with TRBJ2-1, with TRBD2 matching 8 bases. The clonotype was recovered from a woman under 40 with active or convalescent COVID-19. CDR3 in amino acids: CASSPSSGSYNEQFF. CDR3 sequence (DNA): TGTGCCAGCAGCCCTTCTAGCGGGTCCTACAATGAGCAGTTCTTC.